Listed here are 21 T cell receptor beta chains from one sample, sequenced in a study of blood T cell repertoires in COVID-19. Clones were read by immunoSEQ multiplex PCR, and TCRdb kept only the in-frame ones, dropping some. The profile shows tens of thousands of clones, around 80% of them singletons. Material for sequencing was peripheral blood. The receptors originated from a man aged 50 to 59 with active or convalescent COVID-19.

CDR3 nucleotide sequence: TGTGCCAGTAGTTTGCTAGCGGGGGGCCCCCAAGGGGCCCAGTACTTC. Residues: CASSLLAGGPQGAQYF. This chain uses TRBV19 with TRBJ2-5, with 11 bases matching TRBD2. J gave up 9 bases and V 5 bases, and 14 bases lay outside the gene matches. Germline V gives CDR1 LNHDA, CDR2 SQIVND (reference sequence). This CDR3 is built from 16 residues.

The rearrangement joins TRBV2 to TRBJ1-1, with a tentative D call TRBD1 (6 bases). The CDR3 runs to 11 residues. V lost 6 bases and J 7 bases, leaving 9 bases between the germline ends. Looked up from germline, CDR1 is SNHLY and CDR2 is FYNNEI. The CDR3 DNA reads as TGTGCCAGCAGGGACAGACTTGAAGCTTTCTTT. Amino acids: CASRDRLEAFF.

CDR3 DNA sequence: TGTGCCAGCAAGGCTTCGGGGGGGCCGCCTGAAGCTTTCTTT. It specifies CASKASGGPPEAFF. The V call is TRBV6-5, the J call TRBJ1-1; tentative D call: TRBD1 (6 bases). The V gene lost 7 bases and the J gene lost 6 bases, with 18 bases spanning the gap. The CDR3 loop spans 14 amino acids. Germline assignment: CDR1 MNHEY and CDR2 SVGAGI.

The chain combines TRBV5-6 with TRBJ1-1, with D maybe TRBD1 (6 bases). Germline loops: CDR1 SGHDT, CDR2 YYEEEE. V lost 3 bases to trimming and J lost 1 base, with 10 bases between them. This CDR3 is built from 14 residues. CDR3 nucleotides: TGTGCCAGCAGCTCACCGACAGGGAACACTGAAGCTTTCTTT. Translating it yields CASSSPTGNTEAFF.

The chain combines TRBV7-8 with TRBJ1-1; no firm D call. The ends were cut back, 3 bases at V and 1 base at J, with 9 bases in the middle. Germline-derived CDR1 and CDR2 are SGHVS and FQNEAQ. The CDR3 is made up of 14 amino acids. The CDR3, as DNA: TGTGCCAGCAGCTTCGCAGGCCGGAACACTGAAGCTTTCTTT. Protein: CASSFAGRNTEAFF.

The J gene is TRBJ2-1, the V gene TRBV7-2, with D unclear. The CDR3 sequence is 13 residues long. Per germline, CDR1 SGHTA and CDR2 FQGNSA. The V end was cut by 2 bases, the J end by 9 bases, with 11 bases between. In nucleotides, the CDR3 is TGTGCCAGCAGCTTACACTATAGTCCTGAGCAGTTCTTC. Translation: CASSLHYSPEQFF.

This clone was counted between two and nine times. The chain joins TRBV5-4 to TRBJ1-1; 8 bases map to TRBD1. The germline V gene has CDR1 SGHNT and CDR2 YYREEE (reference sequence). The CDR3 is 15 amino acids. The V and J ends lost 4 bases and 1 base, in that order; junction bases with no gene match: 6. CDR3 protein: CASSPRTGTNTEAFF. The CDR3 DNA sequence: TGTGCCAGCAGCCCCCGGACAGGGACGAACACTGAAGCTTTCTTT. Based on the CDR3 plus reference TRBV5-4 and TRBJ1-1, the full variable domain is ETGVTQSPTHLIKTRGQQVTLRCSSQSGHNTVSWYQQALGQGPQFIFQYYREEENGRGNFPPRFSGLQFPNYSSELNVNALELDDSALYLCASSPRTGTNTEAFFGQGTRLTVV.

This chain uses TRBV29-1 with TRBJ1-1; 9 nucleotides align to TRBD1. The CDR3 has 12 amino acids. J lost 3 bases, V lost 7 bases, and 3 bases had no gene match. From germline, CDR1 is SQVTM and CDR2 ANQGSEA. CDR3 in DNA: TGCAGCGCCCGACAGGGGGACACTGAAGCTTTCTTT. Residues: CSARQGDTEAFF.

This clone was seen more than once but under ten times. The DNA of the CDR3 is TGTGCCAGTAGTATACGACTAGCGGGGGCCCACTTCACAGATACGCAGTATTTT. This codes for CASSIRLAGAHFTDTQYF. The rearrangement joins TRBV19 to TRBJ2-3; 12 nucleotides agree with TRBD2. V lost 2 bases to trimming and J lost 2 bases; unmatched junction nucleotides: 8. In germline, CDR1 is LNHDA, CDR2 SQIVND (reference sequence). The CDR3 spans 18 residues.

CDR3: CASIETGEQFF. The CDR3 DNA reads TGCGCCAGCATCGAGACAGGCGAGCAGTTCTTC. The chain employs TRBV10-2 and TRBJ2-1; a possible D gene is TRBD1 (6 bases). The CDR3 is made up of 11 amino acids. Germline values: CDR1 WSHSY, CDR2 SAAADI. The germline V and J ends were trimmed by 7 bases and 10 bases, with 11 bases remaining between them.

This sequence joins TRBV3-1 (or the pseudogene TRBV3-2) and TRBJ2-1, with D tentatively TRBD2 (5 bases). Germline values: CDR1 LGHDT, CDR2 YNNKEL (reference sequence). The CDR3 consists of 12 residues. The V and J ends lost 0 bases and 10 bases respectively, with 7 bases between them. The CDR3 loop reads CASSQDWEEQFF. CDR3 nucleotide sequence: TGTGCCAGCAGCCAAGATTGGGAGGAGCAGTTCTTC.

Only a few counts were recorded for this clone. This rearrangement joins TRBV19 to TRBJ1-1; weak D call: TRBD1 (6 bases). The CDR3 spans 15 residues. Germline lookup yields CDR1 LNHDA and CDR2 SQIVND (reference sequence). V lost 3 bases and J 1 base, leaving 12 bases between the germline ends. Written as DNA, the CDR3 is TGTGCCAGTAGTATGACAGGACTTTCGAACACTGAAGCTTTCTTT. Translating gives CASSMTGLSNTEAFF.

The J gene is TRBJ1-1, the V gene TRBV2; D ambiguous. V was trimmed by 8 bases and J by 5 bases, leaving 15 bases between them. CDR1 and CDR2 (germline): SNHLY, FYNNEI. CDR3 length equals 13 residues. CDR3 DNA sequence: TGTGCCAGCCACAGAGGGTTAGGGACTGAAGCTTTCTTT. Residues: CASHRGLGTEAFF. The full variable domain, completed using reference TRBV2 and TRBJ1-1, is EPEVTQTPSHQVTQMGQEVILRCVPISNHLYFYWYRQILGQKVEFLVSFYNNEISEKSEIFDDQFSVERPDGSNFTLKIRSTKLEDSAMYFCASHRGLGTEAFFGQGTRLTVV.

This chain joins TRBV6-4 and TRBJ1-5; TRBD1 is a possible D gene (5 bases). Looked up from germline, CDR1 is MRHNA and CDR2 is SNTAGT. Trimming removed 6 bases at V and 4 bases at J, with 10 bases between. The CDR3 is made up of 13 amino acids. Written as DNA, the CDR3 is TGTGCCAGCAGCTTATCAGGGAATCAGCCCCAGCATTTT. This translates into CASSLSGNQPQHF.

The chain links TRBV6-5 to TRBJ2-7; TRBD1 might be the D (6 bases). The V gene's germline CDR1 is MNHEY and CDR2 SVGAGI. There are 15 residues in the CDR3. Trimming took 7 bases from V and 0 from J, leaving 16 bases between them. This chain's CDR3 is CASIDDRKSSYEQYF. The CDR3 coding sequence is TGTGCCAGCATAGATGACAGGAAAAGCTCCTACGAGCAGTACTTC.

The chain recombines TRBV13 with TRBJ2-4; the match to TRBD2 covers 9 bases. V lost 11 bases and J lost 1; bases outside the gene matches: 18. CDR3 length equals 18 residues. In germline, CDR1 is PRHDT, CDR2 FYEKMQ (reference sequence). The DNA of the CDR3 is TGTGCCCGCCGTCCCGGGACTAGCCCCGGAGGGGCCAAAAACATTCAGTACTTC. It specifies CARRPGTSPGGAKNIQYF.

The chain recombines TRBV4-3 with TRBJ2-5, with D tentatively TRBD1 (5 bases). V gave up 0 bases and J gave up 4 bases, with 9 bases separating them. The CDR3 covers 14 residues. Germline V gene lookup returns CDR1 LGHNA and CDR2 YSLEER. CDR3 coding DNA: TGCGCCAGCAGCCAAGAGACGCAGGGAGAGACCCAGTACTTC. This gives the protein CASSQETQGETQYF.

V is TRBV28 and J is TRBJ2-1, with D possibly TRBD1 on 5 matching bases. CDR3 size: 14 residues. Per the germline V gene, CDR1 is MDHEN and CDR2 is SYDVKM. Trimming stripped 1 base from V and 6 bases from J, with 10 bases between. This CDR3 is CASSLSGLGNEQFF. DNA of the CDR3: TGTGCCAGCAGTTTATCAGGGTTGGGCAATGAGCAGTTCTTC.

The chain is built from TRBV24-1 and TRBJ1-2, with 8 nucleotides matching TRBD1. After removal of 8 bases from V and 5 bases from J, the junction contained 9 bases not matched to a gene. There are 14 residues in the CDR3. CDR1 and CDR2 (germline): KGHDR, SFDVKD. The CDR3 DNA follows: TGTGCCACCACCATGACAGGGGAGGGTTATGGCTACACCTTC. Its protein is CATTMTGEGYGYTF.

This rearrangement joins TRBV6-5 to TRBJ2-2; 7 bases align to TRBD1. Trimming removed 5 bases from V and 2 bases from J; junction bases left unmatched: 5. This CDR3 is 15 amino acids long. Germline CDR1 and CDR2: MNHEY and SVGAGI. The DNA for the CDR3 is TGTGCCAGCAGTCCCAGGGACAGTAACACCGGGGAGCTGTTTTTT. Translating it yields CASSPRDSNTGELFF.

This chain connects TRBV10-3 to TRBJ1-1; D is ambiguous. CDR3 length: 15 residues. V was cut by 2 bases and J by 0 bases, with 10 bases left in between. Germline V lookup: CDR1 ENHRY, CDR2 SYGVKD. The CDR3 DNA follows: TGTGCCATCAGTGAGAGAGCAGGTATGAACACTGAAGCTTTCTTT. Protein: CAISERAGMNTEAFF.